This T cell receptor (beta chain) was found in a study of blood T cell repertoires in COVID-19. Study background: PBMCs, B-cell-depleted T cells, or T cells were the source of the cDNA or gDNA that made up the material.

The data were produced by immunoSEQ multiplex PCR, yet TCRdb's version contains in-frame clones alone and is incomplete. The data contain tens of thousands of clones, more than 75% of them singletons. Sequenced: peripheral blood. This receptor was taken from a human donor in a cohort sampled during active COVID-19.

DNA for the CDR3: TGTGCCAGCAGCCAAACAGGGGGTTCTTTGGGCTACACCTTC. Translation gives CASSQTGGSLGYTF. The chain is built from TRBV14 and TRBJ1-2, with 8 bases identical to TRBD1. The germline V gene encodes CDR1 SGHDN and CDR2 FVKESK. The CDR3 length is 14 residues. The trim removed 2 bases at V and 8 bases at J, leaving 7 bases unmatched.